These 4 T cell receptor beta chains share one sample of origin, sequenced in a study of cytomegalovirus exposure and HLA in healthy donors. Researchers ran the PCR with 60 Vbeta and 13 Jbeta primers. The protocol was immunoSEQ multiplex PCR, while the TCRdb copy is restricted to in-frame clones and leaves out a portion. The specimen's table records around 140,000 clones. The sequencing input was PBMCs. These receptors originate from a middle-aged woman in good health and CMV-seropositive.

Note on this clone: The junction departs from the called germline gene at one end, perhaps through a read error. The V gene is TRBV9, the J gene TRBJ2-7; 7 nucleotides agree with TRBD2. The germline gives CDR1 SGDLS, CDR2 YYNGEE. The CDR3 is 17 residues long. For the CDR3, the DNA is TGTGCCGGCAGCGTAGGGTCGGCGGCGGGAGCGGCCTACGAGCAGTACTTC. Its protein product is CAGSVGSAAGAAYEQYF.

The chain uses TRBV27 and TRBJ2-3, with 7 bases matching TRBD1. This CDR3 has 12 residues. Germline loops: CDR1 MNHEY, CDR2 SMNVEV (reference sequence). Unmatched junction bases numbered 4, after V lost 5 bases and J lost 8 bases. The CDR3 region has the DNA TGTGCCAGCAGTCAGGGGGTTGGTACGCAGTATTTT. This sequence encodes CASSQGVGTQYF.

This chain joins TRBV6-5 and TRBJ2-1; perhaps TRBD2 as D (6 bases). CDR3 length equals 14 residues. Trimming removed 5 bases from V and 2 bases from J, with 10 bases in between. CDR1 MNHEY and CDR2 SVGAGI come from the germline V gene. CDR3 sequence (DNA): TGTGCCAGCAGTCCCGGGAGTACCTACAATGAGCAGTTCTTC. It yields the protein CASSPGSTYNEQFF.

The chain joins TRBV7-3 to TRBJ1-2, with D uncertain. The V gene lost 5 bases and the J gene lost 4 bases, with 17 bases spanning the gap. CDR1 and CDR2 from the germline V gene are SGHTA and FQGTGA. The CDR3 extends over 15 amino acids. The CDR3 DNA reads as TGTGCCAGCAGCCCGAAGGGAGGTACCAGCTATGGCTACACCTTC. It yields the protein CASSPKGGTSYGYTF.